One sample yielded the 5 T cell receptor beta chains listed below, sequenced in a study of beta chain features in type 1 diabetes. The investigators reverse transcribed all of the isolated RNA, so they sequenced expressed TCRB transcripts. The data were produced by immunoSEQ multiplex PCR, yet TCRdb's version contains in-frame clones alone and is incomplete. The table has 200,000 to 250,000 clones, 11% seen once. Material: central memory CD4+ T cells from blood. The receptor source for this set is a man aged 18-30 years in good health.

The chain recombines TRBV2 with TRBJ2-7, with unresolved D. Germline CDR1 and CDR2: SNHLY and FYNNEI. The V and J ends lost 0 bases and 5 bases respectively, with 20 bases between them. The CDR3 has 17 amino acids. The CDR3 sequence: CASSEAISRSGSDEQYF. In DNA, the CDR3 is TGTGCCAGCAGTGAAGCGATTAGTAGGTCCGGATCAGACGAGCAGTACTTC.

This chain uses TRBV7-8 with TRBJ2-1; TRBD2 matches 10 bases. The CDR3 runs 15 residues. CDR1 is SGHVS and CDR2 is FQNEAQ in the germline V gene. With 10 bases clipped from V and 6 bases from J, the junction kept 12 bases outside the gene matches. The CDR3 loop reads CAISGRNSFFNEQFF. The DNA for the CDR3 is TGTGCCATTAGCGGGAGGAACAGTTTTTTCAATGAGCAGTTCTTC.

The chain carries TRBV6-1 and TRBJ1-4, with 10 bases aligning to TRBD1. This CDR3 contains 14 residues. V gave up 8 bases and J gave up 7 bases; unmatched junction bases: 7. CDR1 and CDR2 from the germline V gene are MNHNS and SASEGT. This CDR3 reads CASGGTGESEKLFF. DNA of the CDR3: TGTGCCAGCGGAGGGACAGGGGAGAGTGAAAAACTGTTTTTT.

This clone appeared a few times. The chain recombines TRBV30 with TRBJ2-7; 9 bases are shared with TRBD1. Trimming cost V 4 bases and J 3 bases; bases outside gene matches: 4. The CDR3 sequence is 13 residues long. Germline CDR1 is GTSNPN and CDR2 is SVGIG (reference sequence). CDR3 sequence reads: CAWIGTGIYEQYF. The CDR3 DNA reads TGTGCCTGGATTGGGACAGGGATCTACGAGCAGTACTTC.

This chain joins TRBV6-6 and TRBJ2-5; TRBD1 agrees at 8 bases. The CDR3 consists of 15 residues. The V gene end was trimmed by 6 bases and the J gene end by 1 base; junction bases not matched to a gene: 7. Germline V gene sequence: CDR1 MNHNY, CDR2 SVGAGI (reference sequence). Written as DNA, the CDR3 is TGTGCCAGCAGCCGACAGGGGCCGACCCAAGAGACCCAGTACTTC. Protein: CASSRQGPTQETQYF.